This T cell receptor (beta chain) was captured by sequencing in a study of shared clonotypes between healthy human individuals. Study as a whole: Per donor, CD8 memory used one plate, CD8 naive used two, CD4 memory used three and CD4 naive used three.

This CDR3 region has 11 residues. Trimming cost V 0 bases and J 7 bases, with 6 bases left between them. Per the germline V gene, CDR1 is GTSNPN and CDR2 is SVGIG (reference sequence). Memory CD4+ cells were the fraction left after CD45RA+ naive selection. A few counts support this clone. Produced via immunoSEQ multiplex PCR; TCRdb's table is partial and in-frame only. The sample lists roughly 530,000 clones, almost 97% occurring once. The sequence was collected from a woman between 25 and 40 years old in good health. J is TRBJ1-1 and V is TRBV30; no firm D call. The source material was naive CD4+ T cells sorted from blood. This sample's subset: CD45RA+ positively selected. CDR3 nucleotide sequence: TGTGCCTGGAGTGTATACTATGAAGCTTTCTTT. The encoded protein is CAWSVYYEAFF.